Listed here are 5 T cell receptor beta chains from one sample, sequenced in a study of PD-1 blockade in classical Hodgkin lymphoma (dated by TCRdb to the early 2020s). The time point label for this specimen denotes: cycle 2 day 1 (C2D1) of nivolumab. Every trial patient had relapsed following autologous stem cell transplantation, and prior brentuximab vedotin exposure was what differed among cohorts A, B and C. Library preparation was by the immunoSEQ multiplex PCR assay. TCRdb stores this immuneACCESS table with in-frame sequences only. Part of the clones is absent; in the studies checked, under half of the shortfall reflects unresolved V genes, and no reason is known for the rest. Recorded for this sample are about 15,000 clones; 80% to 90% of them occurred a single time. Together, the top ten hold almost 25% of the sample. The sequencing used peripheral blood mononuclear cells (PBMCs), collected before the second cycle of nivolumab. Receptor source: a human donor with classical Hodgkin lymphoma.

The genes are TRBV5-1 and TRBJ1-6, with D perhaps TRBD1 (6 bases). Germline CDR1 SGHRS, CDR2 YFSETQ. The CDR3 spans 15 residues. Trimming took 4 bases from V and 2 from J, leaving 10 bases between them. The CDR3 protein is CASSEGEPYNSPLHF. The DNA of the CDR3 is TGCGCCAGCAGCGAGGGGGAACCCTATAATTCACCCCTCCACTTT. The full variable domain, in which reference TRBV5-1 and TRBJ1-6 provide the parts outside the CDR3, is KAGVTQTPRYLIKTRGQQVTLSCSPISGHRSVSWYQQTPGQGLQFLFEYFSETQRNKGNFPGRFSGRQFSNSRSEMNVSTLELGDSALYLCASSEGEPYNSPLHFGNGTRLTVT.

The chain links TRBV2 to TRBJ1-5; 8 positions match TRBD1. The CDR3 extends over 17 amino acids. Germline CDR1 reads SNHLY; CDR2 reads FYNNEI. The V and J ends lost 5 bases and 0 bases, in that order; junction bases with no gene match: 9. The chain's CDR3 is CASSSGTGHYSNQPQHF. The CDR3 nucleotides are TGTGCCAGCAGTTCCGGGACAGGACATTATAGCAATCAGCCCCAGCATTTT.

This clone was seen a single time. The genes are TRBV7-9 and TRBJ1-1; no clear D. Germline CDR1 SEHNR, CDR2 FQNEAQ (reference sequence). Trimming took off 5 bases at V and 5 bases at J, with 12 bases between the two ends. There are 13 residues in the CDR3. CDR3 protein: CASSPTLGTEAFF. As DNA, the CDR3 is TGTGCCAGCAGCCCAACCTTGGGGACTGAAGCTTTCTTT.

The genes are TRBV27 and TRBJ1-5; D is unresolved. Per the germline V gene, CDR1 is MNHEY and CDR2 is SMNVEV (reference sequence). Trimming removed 2 bases from V and 7 bases from J, with 12 bases in between. The CDR3 length is 14 residues. The CDR3 is CASSLHTSRQPQHF. Written as DNA, the CDR3 is TGTGCCAGCAGTTTACATACGTCGCGCCAGCCCCAGCATTTT.

This clone was counted a single time. This chain connects TRBV12-5 to TRBJ1-5, with D possibly TRBD1 on 5 matching bases. Per the germline V gene, CDR1 is LGHNT and CDR2 is FRNRAP. The CDR3 loop spans 16 amino acids. V was cut by 7 bases and J by 2 bases, with 18 bases left in between. This chain's CDR3 is CASVPQGTGGNQPQHF. The CDR3 nucleotides are TGTGCTAGTGTCCCGCAGGGTACGGGAGGCAATCAGCCCCAGCATTTT. The full variable domain, with the rest looked up from reference TRBV12-5 and TRBJ1-5, is DARVTQTPRHKVTEMGQEVTMRCQPILGHNTVFWYRQTMMQGLELLAYFRNRAPLDDSGMPKDRFSAEMPDATLATLKIQPSEPRDSAVYFCASVPQGTGGNQPQHFGDGTRLSIL.